The 27 T cell receptor beta chains presented below share a single source sample, sequenced in a study of cytomegalovirus exposure and HLA in healthy donors. Vbeta (60) and Jbeta (13) primers were used in the PCR. Sequenced by immunoSEQ multiplex PCR; TCRdb stores in-frame clones only, minus some. Of 98,000 or so clones listed, about three quarters were seen once; the top ten hold 16%. The source material was PBMCs. Receptors originate from a man aged 60 to 69 in good health and CMV-seropositive.

For the CDR3, the DNA is TGTGCCAGCAGCTTGGGCGGTTTAGCGGGGGGTCTGAATGAGCAGTTCTTC. Encoded protein: CASSLGGLAGGLNEQFF. The rearrangement joins TRBV5-4 to TRBJ2-1; TRBD2 aligns across 10 bases. CDR1 and CDR2 from the germline V gene are SGHNT and YYREEE (reference sequence). Losses at the gene ends were 0 bases for V and 7 bases for J; bases not matched to a gene: 10. This CDR3 contains 17 residues.

This rearrangement joins TRBV10-2 to TRBJ2-5; TRBD2 matches at 15 bases. The CDR3 contains 14 residues. Germline trimming cut 6 bases from V and 4 bases from J; bases unmatched to any gene: 0. Germline values: CDR1 WSHSY, CDR2 SAAADI. CDR3: CASRGLAGGETQYF. The DNA of the CDR3 is TGCGCCAGCAGGGGACTAGCGGGGGGAGAGACCCAGTACTTC.

The V gene is TRBV9, the J gene TRBJ2-5, with D possibly matching TRBD2 (7 bases). CDR1 SGDLS and CDR2 YYNGEE come from the germline V gene. Trimming pared 3 bases from V and 6 bases from J, leaving 12 bases between. This CDR3 is 13 amino acids long. In DNA, the CDR3 is TGTGCCAGCAGCGCTCCCGGGGGGCAGACCCAGTACTTC. This gives the protein CASSAPGGQTQYF.

This clone was observed a handful of times. This chain uses TRBV15 with TRBJ1-6; TRBD1 matches at 9 bases. V was clipped by 5 bases and J by 7 bases; unmatched bases: 6. Germline lookup yields CDR1 LNHNV and CDR2 YYDKDF (reference sequence). The CDR3 consists of 15 residues. CDR3 sequence: CATSRTGTGNSPLHF. The CDR3 DNA sequence: TGTGCCACCAGCCGAACGGGGACAGGGAATTCACCCCTCCACTTT.

This sequence joins TRBV10-2 and TRBJ2-7; possibly TRBD1 for D (6 bases). The ends were cut back, 6 bases at V and 3 bases at J, with 6 bases in the middle. Per the germline V gene, CDR1 is WSHSY and CDR2 is SAAADI. The CDR3 is made up of 11 amino acids. CDR3 loop: CASRGHYEQYF. The CDR3 DNA reads TGCGCCAGCAGGGGACACTACGAGCAGTACTTC.

This chain uses TRBV29-1 with TRBJ1-2, with 9 bases aligning to TRBD1. Germline V CDR1 and CDR2: SQVTM, ANQGSEA. The CDR3 runs to 15 residues. V gave up 2 bases and J gave up 7 bases; unmatched junction bases: 11. Written as DNA, the CDR3 is TGCAGCGTTGAATTGCGACAGGGGGAGCGTACTGGCTACACCTTC. This sequence encodes CSVELRQGERTGYTF.

The rearrangement joins TRBV28 to TRBJ2-7, with D maybe TRBD1 (6 bases). CDR1 is MDHEN, CDR2 SYDVKM, per germline. The CDR3 loop spans 14 amino acids. Trimming cost V 8 bases and J 4 bases, with 18 bases left between them. This CDR3 is CASVSARGTYEQYF. The CDR3 DNA reads as TGTGCCAGCGTTAGTGCCAGGGGAACGTACGAGCAGTACTTC.

This chain links TRBV19 with TRBJ1-6; TRBD1 matches 10 bases. The CDR3 spans 12 residues. Per the germline V gene, CDR1 is LNHDA and CDR2 is SQIVND (reference sequence). V was pared by 11 bases and J by 9 bases, with 4 bases of the junction left unmatched. DNA for the CDR3: TGTGCCGGACAGGGGGTAGGTTCACCCCTCCACTTT. Its translation is CAGQGVGSPLHF.

The CDR3 DNA is TGTGCCAGCAGCTTTTACGAAAGGGGCTACAATGAGCAGTTCTTC. Residues: CASSFYERGYNEQFF. The chain carries TRBV7-9 and TRBJ2-1; D perhaps matches TRBD1 (5 bases). Germline V lookup: CDR1 SEHNR, CDR2 FQNEAQ (reference sequence). V was shortened by 3 bases and J by 3 bases, with 12 bases between the two germline ends. The CDR3 is 15 amino acids.

The rearrangement joins TRBV4-1 to TRBJ2-1; maybe TRBD2 (5 bases). The CDR3 totals 15 residues. Trimming took 5 bases from V and 0 from J, leaving 11 bases between them. Per the germline V gene, CDR1 is MGHRA and CDR2 is YSYEKL. CDR3 residues: CASSFTGSSYNEQFF. CDR3 nucleotides: TGCGCCAGCAGCTTTACGGGGTCCTCCTACAATGAGCAGTTCTTC.

This chain connects TRBV29-1 to TRBJ2-2; no definite D call. The germline V and J ends were trimmed by 7 bases and 2 bases, with 11 bases remaining between them. Germline CDR1 reads SQVTM; CDR2 reads ANQGSEA. The CDR3 consists of 13 residues. The CDR3 DNA reads TGCAGCGGCCAAGAGCCAAACACCGGGGAGCTGTTTTTT. Amino acid sequence: CSGQEPNTGELFF.

V is TRBV18 and J is TRBJ1-4; 10 bases align to TRBD1. The CDR3 is 14 amino acids. The J segment lost 7 bases and the V segment lost 3 bases, leaving 2 bases of the junction unmatched. Germline CDR1 and CDR2: KGHSH and LQKENI. CDR3 loop: CASSPTGGREKLFF. The CDR3 DNA reads as TGTGCCAGCTCACCGACAGGGGGCCGTGAAAAACTGTTTTTT.

Written as DNA, the CDR3 is TGTGCCAGCGGGACAGGGGGCGGTGGCTACACCTTC. Amino acids: CASGTGGGGYTF. The rearrangement links TRBV2 to TRBJ1-2, with 12 bases identical to TRBD1. The CDR3 runs 12 residues. The V segment lost 8 bases and the J segment 7 bases; nucleotides outside the gene matches: 2. CDR1 and CDR2 from the germline V gene are SNHLY and FYNNEI.

The rearrangement links TRBV5-1 to TRBJ2-1, with a tentative D call TRBD1 (5 bases). The CDR3 is 14 amino acids. V dropped 5 bases and J dropped 4 bases, with 13 bases sitting between them. The V gene's germline CDR1 is SGHRS and CDR2 YFSETQ. For the CDR3, the DNA is TGCGCCAGCAGGACAGCAGAGATATACAATGAGCAGTTCTTC. Translation gives CASRTAEIYNEQFF.

DNA for the CDR3: TGTGCCAGCAGCGACTGGAGGACGGATCAAGAGACCCAGTACTTC. Translating it yields CASSDWRTDQETQYF. This chain joins TRBV11-2 and TRBJ2-5, with D perhaps TRBD2 (5 bases). V was clipped by 5 bases and J by 2 bases, with 15 bases between them. The CDR3 contains 15 residues. The germline V gene has CDR1 SGHAT and CDR2 FQNNGV.

The CDR3 nucleotides read TGTGCCAGCAGTGGGGACAGGGTGAAGACCCAGTACTTC. It is translated as CASSGDRVKTQYF. V is TRBV6-1 and J is TRBJ2-5; 9 nucleotides match TRBD1. The germline V gene encodes CDR1 MNHNS and CDR2 SASEGT. The junction had 3 bases not matched to a gene; V was cut back by 4 bases and J by 6 bases. This CDR3 has 13 residues.

In its sample, this clone was seen a few times. The chain employs TRBV19 and TRBJ1-4; D is unclear. The V end was cut by 1 base, the J end by 8 bases, with 17 bases between. This CDR3 has 16 amino acids. Germline loops: CDR1 LNHDA, CDR2 SQIVND (reference sequence). This chain's CDR3 is CASSIAQQLSGEKLFF. The CDR3 DNA reads as TGTGCCAGTAGTATAGCCCAGCAACTATCCGGCGAAAAACTGTTTTTT. The complete variable domain, with remaining parts taken from reference TRBV19 and TRBJ1-4, reads DGGITQSPKYLFRKEGQNVTLSCEQNLNHDAMYWYRQDPGQGLRLIYYSQIVNDFQKGDIAEGYSVSREKKESFPLTVTSAQKNPTAFYLCASSIAQQLSGEKLFFGSGTQLSVL.

This sequence joins TRBV2 and TRBJ2-5; 7 bases agree with TRBD2. The CDR3 runs 15 residues. Trimming at V came to 3 bases and at J to 5 bases, leaving 9 bases not matched to a gene. The germline gives CDR1 SNHLY, CDR2 FYNNEI. CDR3 coding DNA: TGTGCCAGCAGTGATGAGTCATTCGGGGGGGAGACCCAGTACTTC. It is translated as CASSDESFGGETQYF.

The rearrangement uses TRBV11-2 and TRBJ2-6; maybe TRBD1 (5 bases). This CDR3 contains 15 residues. Trimming shortened V by 2 bases and J by 3 bases, and 8 bases separated the two germline ends. Germline V gives CDR1 SGHAT, CDR2 FQNNGV. In DNA, the CDR3 is TGTGCCAGCAGCTTATCAGGGTTTGGGGCCAACGTCCTGACTTTC. Protein sequence: CASSLSGFGANVLTF.

The chain employs TRBV14 and TRBJ2-2, with TRBD2 matching 8 bases. This CDR3 comprises 16 residues. V shed 5 bases and J 0 bases; nucleotides not matched to a gene: 5. CDR1 SGHDN and CDR2 FVKESK come from the germline V gene. The CDR3 DNA reads TGTGCCAGCAGCTTCGTAGCGGGGACGAACACCGGGGAGCTGTTTTTT. Residues: CASSFVAGTNTGELFF.

The genes are TRBV2 and TRBJ2-7; maybe TRBD1 (5 bases). This CDR3 has 14 amino acids. CDR1 SNHLY and CDR2 FYNNEI come from the germline V gene. Trimming shortened V by 6 bases and J by 5 bases, and 17 bases separated the two germline ends. Here the CDR3 reads CASRLLGVGNEQYF. The CDR3 nucleotides are TGTGCCAGCAGATTGTTAGGGGTTGGGAACGAGCAGTACTTC.

This clone showed up many times. The rearrangement links TRBV6-5 to TRBJ2-2; no clear D gene. The germline CDR1 and CDR2 sequences are MNHEY and SVGAGI. Trimming took off 2 bases at V and 1 base at J, with 2 bases between the two ends. CDR3 length: 13 residues. The CDR3 reads CASSYQNTGELFF. DNA for the CDR3: TGTGCCAGCAGTTACCAGAACACCGGGGAGCTGTTTTTT.

This clone was counted only a few times. The chain is built from TRBV5-4 and TRBJ2-7; D gene unclear. Between the trimmed V and J ends, which lost 0 bases and 3 bases, there was a span of 10 bases. This CDR3 is 14 amino acids long. Per the germline V gene, CDR1 is SGHNT and CDR2 is YYREEE (reference sequence). The CDR3 spells CASSLGSDNYEQYF. The CDR3 region has the DNA TGTGCCAGCAGCTTGGGTAGTGATAACTACGAGCAGTACTTC.

The rearrangement links TRBV6-5 to TRBJ1-5; 9 bases align to TRBD1. Losses at the gene ends were 5 bases for V and 5 bases for J; bases not matched to a gene: 7. Per germline, CDR1 MNHEY and CDR2 SVGAGI. This CDR3 spans 15 amino acids. The CDR3 DNA is TGTGCCAGCAGTGCACAGGGGGCAGTCGATCAGCCCCAGCATTTT. This gives the protein CASSAQGAVDQPQHF.

The DNA for the CDR3 is TGTGCCAGCAGCTCGGTAACTCACGGGACAAAGGGGTACGAGCAGTACTTC. It codes for CASSSVTHGTKGYEQYF. The chain is built from TRBV7-3 and TRBJ2-7; maybe TRBD1 (6 bases). The germline V and J ends were trimmed by 4 bases and 4 bases, with 23 bases remaining between them. Germline V gene sequence: CDR1 SGHTA, CDR2 FQGTGA. This CDR3 comprises 17 residues.

V is TRBV2 and J is TRBJ2-3; 10 nucleotides align to TRBD1. Germline assignment: CDR1 SNHLY and CDR2 FYNNEI. Unmatched junction bases numbered 2, after V lost 5 bases and J lost 0 bases. The CDR3 loop spans 15 amino acids. The CDR3 region has the DNA TGTGCCAGCAGTTGGACAGGGGGTAGCACAGATACGCAGTATTTT. It codes for CASSWTGGSTDTQYF.

V and J are TRBV6-1 and TRBJ2-2; 12 bases agree with TRBD2. The trim removed 4 bases at V and 6 bases at J, leaving 9 bases unmatched. The CDR3 is 17 residues long. Per the germline V gene, CDR1 is MNHNS and CDR2 is SASEGT. The CDR3: CASSVASGGARAGELFF. The CDR3 nucleotides are TGTGCCAGCAGTGTGGCTAGCGGGGGGGCCCGGGCCGGGGAGCTGTTTTTT.